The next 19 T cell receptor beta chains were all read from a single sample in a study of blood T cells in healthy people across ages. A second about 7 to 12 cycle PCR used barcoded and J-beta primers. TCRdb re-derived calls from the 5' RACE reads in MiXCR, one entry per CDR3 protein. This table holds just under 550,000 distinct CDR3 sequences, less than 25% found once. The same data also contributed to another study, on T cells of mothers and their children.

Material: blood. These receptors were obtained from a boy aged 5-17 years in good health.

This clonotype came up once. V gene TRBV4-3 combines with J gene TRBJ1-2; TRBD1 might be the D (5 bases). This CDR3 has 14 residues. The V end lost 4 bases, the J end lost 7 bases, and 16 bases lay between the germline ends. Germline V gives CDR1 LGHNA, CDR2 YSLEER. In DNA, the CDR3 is TGCGCCAGCAGCCGAGACTACGGGGCGGGTGGCTACACCTTC. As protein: CASSRDYGAGGYTF.

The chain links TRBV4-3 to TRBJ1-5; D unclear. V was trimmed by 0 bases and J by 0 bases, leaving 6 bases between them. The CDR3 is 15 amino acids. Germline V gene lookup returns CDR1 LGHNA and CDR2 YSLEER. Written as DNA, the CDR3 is TGCGCCAGCAGCCAAGACGTGTATAGCAATCAGCCCCAGCATTTT. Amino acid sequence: CASSQDVYSNQPQHF.

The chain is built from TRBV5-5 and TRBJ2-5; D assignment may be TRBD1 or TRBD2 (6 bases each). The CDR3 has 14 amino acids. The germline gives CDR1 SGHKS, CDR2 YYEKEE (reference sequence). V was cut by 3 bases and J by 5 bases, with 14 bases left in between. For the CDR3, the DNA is TGTGCCAGCAGCTCGAGGGGGGTTGGGGAGACCCAGTACTTC. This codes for CASSSRGVGETQYF.

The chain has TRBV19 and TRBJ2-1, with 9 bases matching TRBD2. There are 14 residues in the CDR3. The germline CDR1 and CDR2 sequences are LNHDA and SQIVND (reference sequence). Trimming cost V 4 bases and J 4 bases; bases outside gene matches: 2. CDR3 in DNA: TGTGCCAGTAGTACTAGCGGGGCTTACAATGAGCAGTTCTTC. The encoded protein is CASSTSGAYNEQFF.

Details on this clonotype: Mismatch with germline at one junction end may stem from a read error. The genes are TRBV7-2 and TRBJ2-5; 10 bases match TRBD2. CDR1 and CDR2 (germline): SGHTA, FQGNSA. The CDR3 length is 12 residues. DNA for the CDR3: TGTGCCAGCAGCTTAGGACTAGCGGGTTGGTTCTTC. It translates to CASSLGLAGWFF.

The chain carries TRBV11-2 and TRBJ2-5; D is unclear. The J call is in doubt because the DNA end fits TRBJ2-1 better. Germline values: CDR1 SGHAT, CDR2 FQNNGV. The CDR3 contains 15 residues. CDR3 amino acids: CASSSEGVPHNEQFF. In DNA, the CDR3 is TGTGCCAGCAGCTCAGAAGGAGTGCCACACAATGAGCAGTTCTTC.

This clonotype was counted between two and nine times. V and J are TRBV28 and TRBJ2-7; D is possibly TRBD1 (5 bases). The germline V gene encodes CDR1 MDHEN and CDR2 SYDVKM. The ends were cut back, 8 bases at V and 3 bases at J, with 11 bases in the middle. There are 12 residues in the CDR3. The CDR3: CASSPTVYEQYF. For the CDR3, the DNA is TGTGCCAGCTCCCCGACAGTCTACGAGCAGTACTTC. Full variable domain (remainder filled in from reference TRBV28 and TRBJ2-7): DVKVTQSSRYLVKRTGEKVFLECVQDMDHENMFWYRQDPGLGLRLIYFSYDVKMKEKGDIPEGYSVSREKKERFSLILESASTNQTSMYLCASSPTVYEQYFGPGTRLTVT.

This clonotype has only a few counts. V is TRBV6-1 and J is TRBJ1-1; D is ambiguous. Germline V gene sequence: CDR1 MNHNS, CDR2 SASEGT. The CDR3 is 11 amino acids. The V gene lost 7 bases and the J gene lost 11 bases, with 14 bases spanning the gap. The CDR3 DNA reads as TGTGCCAGCACCGCCAGAGCCCGCGCTTTCTTT. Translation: CASTARARAFF.

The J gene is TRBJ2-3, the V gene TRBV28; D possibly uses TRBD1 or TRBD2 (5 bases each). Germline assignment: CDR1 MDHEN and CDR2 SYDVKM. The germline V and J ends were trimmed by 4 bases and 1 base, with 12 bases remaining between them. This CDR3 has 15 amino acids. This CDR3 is CASSSLVGGTDTQYF. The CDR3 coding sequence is TGTGCCAGCAGTTCCTTGGTGGGGGGCACAGATACGCAGTATTTT.

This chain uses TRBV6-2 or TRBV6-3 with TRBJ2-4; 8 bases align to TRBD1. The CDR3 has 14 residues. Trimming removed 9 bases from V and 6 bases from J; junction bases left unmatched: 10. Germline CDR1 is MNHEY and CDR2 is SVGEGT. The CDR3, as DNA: TGTGCCAGTACCGGACAGGGAGAAATAAACATTCAGTACTTC. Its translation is CASTGQGEINIQYF.

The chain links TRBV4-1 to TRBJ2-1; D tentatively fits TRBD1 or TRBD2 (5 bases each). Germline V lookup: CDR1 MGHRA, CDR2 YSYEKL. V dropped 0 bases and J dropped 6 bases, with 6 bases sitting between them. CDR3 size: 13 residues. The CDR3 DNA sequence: TGCGCCAGCAGCCAAGATGGGGGCAATGAGCAGTTCTTC. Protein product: CASSQDGGNEQFF.

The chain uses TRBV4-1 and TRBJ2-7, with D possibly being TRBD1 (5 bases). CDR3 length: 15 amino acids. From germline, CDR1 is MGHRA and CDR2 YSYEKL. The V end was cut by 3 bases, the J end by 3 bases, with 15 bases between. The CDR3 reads CASSHPPGRVYEQYF. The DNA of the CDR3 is TGCGCCAGCAGCCACCCCCCCGGCAGGGTCTACGAGCAGTACTTC.

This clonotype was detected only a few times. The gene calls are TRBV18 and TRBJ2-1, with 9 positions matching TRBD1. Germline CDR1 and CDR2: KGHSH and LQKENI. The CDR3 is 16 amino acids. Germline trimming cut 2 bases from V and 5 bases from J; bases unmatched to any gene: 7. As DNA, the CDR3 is TGTGCCAGCTCACCATACCGATGGACAGGGGACAATGAGCAGTTCTTC. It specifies CASSPYRWTGDNEQFF. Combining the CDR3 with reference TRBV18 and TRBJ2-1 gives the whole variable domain NAGVMQNPRHLVRRRGQEARLRCSPMKGHSHVYWYRQLPEEGLKFMVYLQKENIIDESGMPKERFSAEFPKEGPSILRIQQVVRGDSAAYFCASSPYRWTGDNEQFFGPGTRLTVL.

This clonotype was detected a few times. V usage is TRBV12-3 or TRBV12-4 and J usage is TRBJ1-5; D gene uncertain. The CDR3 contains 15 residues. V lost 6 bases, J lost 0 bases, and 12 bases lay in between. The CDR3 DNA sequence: TGTGCCAGCAGAAATCGACGGAATAGCAATCAGCCCCAGCATTTT. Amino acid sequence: CASRNRRNSNQPQHF.

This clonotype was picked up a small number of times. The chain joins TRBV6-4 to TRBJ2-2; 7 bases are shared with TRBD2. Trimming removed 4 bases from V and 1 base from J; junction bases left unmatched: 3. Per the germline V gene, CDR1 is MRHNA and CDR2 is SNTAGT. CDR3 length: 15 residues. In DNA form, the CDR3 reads TGTGCCAGCAGTGCCGGGGGGATGAACACCGGGGAGCTGTTTTTT. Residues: CASSAGGMNTGELFF.

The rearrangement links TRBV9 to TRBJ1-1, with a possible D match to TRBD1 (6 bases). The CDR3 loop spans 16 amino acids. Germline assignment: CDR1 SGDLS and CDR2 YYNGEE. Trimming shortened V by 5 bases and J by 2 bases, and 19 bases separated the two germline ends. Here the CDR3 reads CASSQLRTARNTEAFF. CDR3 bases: TGTGCCAGCAGTCAACTTCGGACAGCCAGAAACACTGAAGCTTTCTTT.

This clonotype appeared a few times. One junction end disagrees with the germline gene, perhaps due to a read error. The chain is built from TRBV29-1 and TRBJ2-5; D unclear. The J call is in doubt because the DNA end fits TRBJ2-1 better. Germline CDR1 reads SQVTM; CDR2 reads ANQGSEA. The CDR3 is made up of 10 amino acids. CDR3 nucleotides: TGCAGCGTGGAAGATGGTGAGCAGTTCTTC. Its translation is CSVEDGEQFF.

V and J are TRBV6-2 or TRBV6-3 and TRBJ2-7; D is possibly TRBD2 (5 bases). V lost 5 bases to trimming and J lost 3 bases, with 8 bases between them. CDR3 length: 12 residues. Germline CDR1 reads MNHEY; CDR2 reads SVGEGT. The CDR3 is CASSPRDYEQYF. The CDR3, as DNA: TGTGCCAGCAGTCCTCGGGACTACGAGCAGTACTTC.

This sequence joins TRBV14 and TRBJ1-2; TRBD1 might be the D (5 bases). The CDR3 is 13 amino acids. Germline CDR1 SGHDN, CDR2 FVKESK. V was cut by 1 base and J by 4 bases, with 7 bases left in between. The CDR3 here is CASSQAGPYGYTF. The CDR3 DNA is TGTGCCAGCAGCCAAGCGGGACCCTATGGCTACACCTTC.